This passage covers 21 T cell receptor beta chains from one sample sequenced in a study of cytomegalovirus exposure and HLA in healthy donors. Some clones are missing from TCRdb's copy, which holds only in-frame ones; the method was immunoSEQ multiplex PCR. The sample includes 150,000 to 200,000 clones, around 80% of them seen just once. Sequenced material: PBMCs. These receptors were obtained from a woman in her 30s in good health and CMV-seronegative.

This sequence joins TRBV27 and TRBJ1-1, with TRBD1 matching 7 bases. Germline V gene lookup returns CDR1 MNHEY and CDR2 SMNVEV (reference sequence). The CDR3 length is 15 residues. Losses at the gene ends were 4 bases for V and 3 bases for J; bases not matched to a gene: 8. The CDR3 protein is CASSSWTDRDTEAFF. CDR3 coding DNA: TGTGCCAGCAGTTCATGGACAGACAGGGACACTGAAGCTTTCTTT.

The CDR3: CASSSAGTSGYNEQFF. The DNA of the CDR3 is TGCGCCAGCAGCTCGGCCGGGACTAGCGGCTACAATGAGCAGTTCTTC. The gene calls are TRBV5-1 and TRBJ2-1; 11 nucleotides align to TRBD2. This CDR3 region has 16 residues. V lost 3 bases to trimming and J lost 3 bases; unmatched junction nucleotides: 5. Germline V gene data show CDR1 as SGHRS and CDR2 as YFSETQ.

The chain links TRBV2 to TRBJ2-2; 7 nucleotides agree with TRBD2. V shed 2 bases, J shed 5 bases, and the junction held 23 bases outside the gene matches. Per the germline V gene, CDR1 is SNHLY and CDR2 is FYNNEI. CDR3 length equals 21 residues. CDR3 residues: CASSEYISSGGGRGITGELFF. The CDR3 coding sequence is TGTGCCAGCAGTGAATATATCTCATCGGGTGGCGGGAGAGGGATTACCGGGGAGCTGTTTTTT.

This chain uses TRBV9 with TRBJ2-3; 11 nucleotides agree with TRBD2. This CDR3 is 16 amino acids long. The ends lost 4 bases at V and 0 bases at J; junction bases unmatched: 4. CDR1 is SGDLS and CDR2 is YYNGEE in the germline V gene. CDR3 DNA sequence: TGTGCCAGCAGCCCAAGGACTAGCGGGAGCACAGATACGCAGTATTTT. This sequence encodes CASSPRTSGSTDTQYF.

This clone was picked up a small number of times. The rearrangement uses TRBV10-1 and TRBJ1-1; D gene uncertain. Trimming removed 4 bases at V and 5 bases at J, with 8 bases between. The germline V gene encodes CDR1 WNHNN and CDR2 SYGVQD (reference sequence). This CDR3 is 12 amino acids long. The CDR3 nucleotides are TGCGCCAGCAGTGCCGGTGGTACTGAAGCTTTCTTT. It translates to CASSAGGTEAFF.

V gene TRBV7-6 combines with J gene TRBJ2-7; 7 positions agree with TRBD1. CDR1 and CDR2 (germline): SGHVS, FNYEAQ. The CDR3 contains 13 residues. After removal of 6 bases from V and 5 bases from J, the junction contained 7 bases not matched to a gene. The CDR3 nucleotides read TGTGCCAGCAGTTATACAGGGGACCACGAGCAGTACTTC. This translates into CASSYTGDHEQYF.

The gene calls are TRBV28 and TRBJ1-1; 8 positions match TRBD1. This CDR3 has 14 amino acids. Trimming took 5 bases from V and 5 from J; bases not matched to a gene: 7. CDR1 and CDR2 (germline): MDHEN, SYDVKM. The CDR3 loop reads CASSGTGGKTEAFF. Written as DNA, the CDR3 is TGTGCCAGCAGTGGAACAGGGGGAAAAACTGAAGCTTTCTTT.

The rearrangement uses TRBV6-6 and TRBJ2-2; 7 bases are a match to TRBD2. The V gene's germline CDR1 is MNHNY and CDR2 SVGAGI (reference sequence). With V trimmed by 5 bases and J by 1 base, 4 bases remained unmatched. The CDR3 is 15 amino acids. Here the CDR3 reads CASSAASGNTGELFF. The CDR3, as DNA: TGTGCCAGCAGTGCTGCTAGCGGGAACACCGGGGAGCTGTTTTTT.

The V gene is TRBV7-9, the J gene TRBJ1-1, with D unresolved. This CDR3 region has 13 residues. V lost 5 bases, J lost 2 bases, and 9 bases lay in between. Germline CDR1 SEHNR, CDR2 FQNEAQ (reference sequence). CDR3 sequence reads: CASSKTENTEAFF. The DNA for the CDR3 is TGTGCCAGCAGCAAAACAGAAAACACTGAAGCTTTCTTT.

This chain joins TRBV7-8 and TRBJ1-3, with D uncertain. Germline V CDR1 and CDR2: SGHVS, FQNEAQ. The CDR3 sequence is 13 residues long. Trimming cost V 7 bases and J 0 bases, with 7 bases left between them. CDR3 region: CASTPSSGNTIYF. The CDR3 nucleotides are TGTGCCAGCACCCCTAGCTCTGGAAACACCATATATTTT. Full variable domain (remainder filled in from reference TRBV7-8 and TRBJ1-3): GAGVSQSPRYKVAKRGQDVALRCDPISGHVSLFWYQQALGQGPEFLTYFQNEAQLDKSGLPSDRFFAERPEGSVSTLKIQRTQQEDSAVYLCASTPSSGNTIYFGEGSWLTVV.

The CDR3 spells CASRPSGTGGSGYTF. The CDR3 DNA reads TGTGCCAGCAGGCCATCCGGGACAGGGGGCAGTGGCTACACCTTC. The chain has TRBV6-5 and TRBJ1-2; the match to TRBD1 covers 12 bases. CDR1 and CDR2 from the germline V gene are MNHEY and SVGAGI. V gave up 6 bases and J gave up 7 bases; unmatched junction bases: 9. The CDR3 covers 15 residues.

The rearrangement links TRBV5-1 to TRBJ2-2; 10 bases are a match to TRBD1. CDR3 length: 16 amino acids. The V segment lost 7 bases and the J segment 10 bases; nucleotides outside the gene matches: 16. Germline CDR1 and CDR2: SGHRS and YFSETQ. CDR3 bases: TGCGCCAGCGGACCCTCAGGGGGGACAGGGGAGGCGGAGCTGTTTTTT. Its protein is CASGPSGGTGEAELFF.

This clone was counted a single time. J is TRBJ1-5 and V is TRBV6-5, with 7 bases that match TRBD1. The CDR3 loop spans 13 amino acids. V was pared by 7 bases and J by 2 bases, with 2 bases of the junction left unmatched. Germline CDR1 and CDR2: MNHEY and SVGAGI. CDR3 loop: CASKGGGNQPQHF. The CDR3 DNA reads TGTGCCAGCAAAGGGGGCGGCAATCAGCCCCAGCATTTT.

The V and J genes are TRBV27 and TRBJ2-6; D is ambiguous. Trimming shortened V by 5 bases and J by 0 bases, and 8 bases separated the two germline ends. CDR3 size: 15 residues. Germline CDR1 reads MNHEY; CDR2 reads SMNVEV (reference sequence). The CDR3 region is CASSTKNSGANVLTF. The DNA of the CDR3 is TGTGCCAGCAGTACTAAGAACTCTGGGGCCAACGTCCTGACTTTC.

V gene TRBV27 combines with J gene TRBJ2-1, with 11 bases aligning to TRBD2. CDR3 size: 13 residues. Per the germline V gene, CDR1 is MNHEY and CDR2 is SMNVEV (reference sequence). J gave up 9 bases and V 7 bases, and 5 bases lay outside the gene matches. In DNA, the CDR3 is TGTGCCAGCACCTTAGCGGGAGGGCGTGAGCAGTTCTTC. Translated, it gives CASTLAGGREQFF.

The gene calls are TRBV4-1 and TRBJ2-7; a weak D match, TRBD2 (5 bases). Per the germline V gene, CDR1 is MGHRA and CDR2 is YSYEKL. The CDR3 loop spans 16 amino acids. V lost 0 bases to trimming and J lost 12 bases, with 24 bases between them. The CDR3 DNA follows: TGCGCCAGCAGCCAAGACTCGAAGACTACGTCCAACTACTGGTACTTC. Protein sequence: CASSQDSKTTSNYWYF.

The chain has TRBV2 and TRBJ1-3; 10 bases map to TRBD1. The CDR3 consists of 19 residues. The V segment lost 6 bases and the J segment 0 bases; nucleotides outside the gene matches: 14. CDR1 and CDR2 from the germline V gene are SNHLY and FYNNEI. DNA for the CDR3: TGTGCCAGCAGACCCCTACCGGGACAGGGGACGAGCTCTGGAAACACCATATATTTT. This codes for CASRPLPGQGTSSGNTIYF.

The CDR3 spells CAWGEIAGVYEQYF. In DNA form, the CDR3 reads TGTGCCTGGGGCGAAATAGCGGGAGTATACGAGCAGTACTTC. The chain links TRBV30 to TRBJ2-7; 9 nucleotides line up with TRBD2. CDR3 length: 14 amino acids. Germline assignment: CDR1 GTSNPN and CDR2 SVGIG (reference sequence). V lost 5 bases and J lost 4; bases outside the gene matches: 9.

The chain combines TRBV6-1 with TRBJ2-2, with D perhaps matching TRBD1 (6 bases). Trimming shortened V by 8 bases and J by 5 bases, and 15 bases separated the two germline ends. The CDR3 sequence is 14 residues long. Germline V gene data show CDR1 as MNHNS and CDR2 as SASEGT. The CDR3: CASQRGRGTGELFF. The CDR3 bases are TGTGCCAGCCAAAGAGGCAGGGGTACCGGGGAGCTGTTTTTT.

The genes are TRBV20-1 and TRBJ1-1, with D tentatively TRBD1 (6 bases). The CDR3 has 11 residues. Germline V CDR1 and CDR2: DFQATT, SNEGSKA (reference sequence). V was cut by 2 bases and J by 7 bases, with 8 bases left in between. The CDR3: CSARRTVEAFF. The DNA of the CDR3 is TGCAGTGCTAGAAGGACAGTTGAAGCTTTCTTT.

The chain combines TRBV6-6 with TRBJ1-5; D remains ambiguous. Germline CDR1 MNHNY, CDR2 SVGAGI (reference sequence). V dropped 4 bases and J dropped 3 bases, with 4 bases sitting between them. The CDR3 runs to 12 residues. CDR3: CASSFFNQPQHF. Written as DNA, the CDR3 is TGTGCCAGCAGTTTCTTCAATCAGCCCCAGCATTTT.